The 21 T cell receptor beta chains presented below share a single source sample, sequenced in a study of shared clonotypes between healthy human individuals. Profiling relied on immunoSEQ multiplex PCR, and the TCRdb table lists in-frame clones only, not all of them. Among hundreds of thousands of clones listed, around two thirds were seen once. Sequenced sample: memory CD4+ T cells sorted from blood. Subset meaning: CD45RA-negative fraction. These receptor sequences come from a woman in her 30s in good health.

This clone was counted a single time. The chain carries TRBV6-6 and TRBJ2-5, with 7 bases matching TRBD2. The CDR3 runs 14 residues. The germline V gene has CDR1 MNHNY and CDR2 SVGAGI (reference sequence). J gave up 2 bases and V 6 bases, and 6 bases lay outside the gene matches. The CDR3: CASSSGGIQETQYF. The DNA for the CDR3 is TGTGCCAGCAGCTCCGGGGGGATTCAAGAGACCCAGTACTTC.

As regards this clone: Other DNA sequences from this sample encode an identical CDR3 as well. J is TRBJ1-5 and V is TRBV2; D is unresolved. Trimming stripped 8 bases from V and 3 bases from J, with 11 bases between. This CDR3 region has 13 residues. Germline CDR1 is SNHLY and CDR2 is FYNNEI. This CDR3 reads CASSVENNQPQHF. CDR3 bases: TGTGCCAGCTCGGTGGAGAACAATCAGCCCCAGCATTTT. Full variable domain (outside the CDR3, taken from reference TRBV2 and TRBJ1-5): EPEVTQTPSHQVTQMGQEVILRCVPISNHLYFYWYRQILGQKVEFLVSFYNNEISEKSEIFDDQFSVERPDGSNFTLKIRSTKLEDSAMYFCASSVENNQPQHFGDGTRLSIL.

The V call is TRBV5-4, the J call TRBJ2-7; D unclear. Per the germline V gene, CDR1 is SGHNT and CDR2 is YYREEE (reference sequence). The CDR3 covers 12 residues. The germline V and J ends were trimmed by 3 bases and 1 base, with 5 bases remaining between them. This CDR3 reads CASSYPSYEQYF. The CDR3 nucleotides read TGTGCCAGCAGCTACCCGTCCTACGAGCAGTACTTC.

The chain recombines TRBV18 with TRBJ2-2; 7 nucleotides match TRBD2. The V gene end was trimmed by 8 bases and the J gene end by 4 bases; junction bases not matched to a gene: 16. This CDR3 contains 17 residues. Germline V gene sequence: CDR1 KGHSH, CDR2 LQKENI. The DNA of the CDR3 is TGTGCCAGCCAATCCGGACGGCGGGAGCGCGTCACCGGGGAGCTGTTTTTT. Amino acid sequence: CASQSGRRERVTGELFF.

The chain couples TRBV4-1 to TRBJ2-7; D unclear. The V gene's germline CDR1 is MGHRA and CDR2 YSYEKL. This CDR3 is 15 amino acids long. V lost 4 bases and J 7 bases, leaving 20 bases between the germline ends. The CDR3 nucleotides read TGCGCCAGCAGCCCACCGCGTTCGGCCGTGCGGGAGCAGTACTTC. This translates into CASSPPRSAVREQYF.

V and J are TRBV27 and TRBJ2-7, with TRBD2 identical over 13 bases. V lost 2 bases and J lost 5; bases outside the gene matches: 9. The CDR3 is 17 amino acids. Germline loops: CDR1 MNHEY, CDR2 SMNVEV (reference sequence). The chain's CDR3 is CASSLQGAGLAGNEQYF. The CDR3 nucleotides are TGTGCCAGCAGTTTACAGGGTGCGGGACTAGCGGGAAACGAGCAGTACTTC.

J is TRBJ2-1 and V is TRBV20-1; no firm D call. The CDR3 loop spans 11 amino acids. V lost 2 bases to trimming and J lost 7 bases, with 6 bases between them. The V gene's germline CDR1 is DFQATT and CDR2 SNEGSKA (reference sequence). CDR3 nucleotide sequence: TGCAGTGCTAGACTAGTGAATGAGCAGTTCTTC. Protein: CSARLVNEQFF.

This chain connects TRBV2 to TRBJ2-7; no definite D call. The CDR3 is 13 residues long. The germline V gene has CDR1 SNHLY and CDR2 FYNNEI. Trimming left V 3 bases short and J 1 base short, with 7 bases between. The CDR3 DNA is TGTGCCAGCAGTGACGGGTATTCCTACGAGCAGTACTTC. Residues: CASSDGYSYEQYF. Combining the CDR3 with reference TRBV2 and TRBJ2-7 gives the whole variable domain EPEVTQTPSHQVTQMGQEVILRCVPISNHLYFYWYRQILGQKVEFLVSFYNNEISEKSEIFDDQFSVERPDGSNFTLKIRSTKLEDSAMYFCASSDGYSYEQYFGPGTRLTVT.

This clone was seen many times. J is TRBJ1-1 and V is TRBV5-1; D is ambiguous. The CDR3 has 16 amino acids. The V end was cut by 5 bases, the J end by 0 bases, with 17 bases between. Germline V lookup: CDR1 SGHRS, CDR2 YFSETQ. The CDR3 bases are TGCGCCAGCAGTCAAGGGAAGGAGGGTTTGAACACTGAAGCTTTCTTT. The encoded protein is CASSQGKEGLNTEAFF.

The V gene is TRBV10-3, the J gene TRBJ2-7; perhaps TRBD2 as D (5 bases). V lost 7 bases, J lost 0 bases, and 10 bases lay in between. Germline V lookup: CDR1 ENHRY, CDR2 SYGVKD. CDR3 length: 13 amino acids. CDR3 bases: TGTGCCATCATTTGGAGGACCTCCTACGAGCAGTACTTC. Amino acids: CAIIWRTSYEQYF.

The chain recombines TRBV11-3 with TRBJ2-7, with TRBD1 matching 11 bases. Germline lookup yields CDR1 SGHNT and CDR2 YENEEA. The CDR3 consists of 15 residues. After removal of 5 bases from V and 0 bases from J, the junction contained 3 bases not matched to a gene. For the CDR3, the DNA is TGTGCCAGCAGCGAGGGACAGGGGGTCTCCTACGAGCAGTACTTC. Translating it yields CASSEGQGVSYEQYF.

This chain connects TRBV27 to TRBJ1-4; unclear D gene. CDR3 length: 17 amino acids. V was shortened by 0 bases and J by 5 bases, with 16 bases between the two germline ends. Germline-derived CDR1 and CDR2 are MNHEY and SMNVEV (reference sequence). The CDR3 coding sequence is TGTGCCAGCAGTTTATCATTCGGGAAGTTCTTAAATGAAAAACTGTTTTTT. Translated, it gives CASSLSFGKFLNEKLFF.

CDR3 region: CASSEGLAGVFTDTQYF. CDR3 DNA sequence: TGTGCCAGCAGCGAGGGACTAGCGGGTGTCTTCACAGATACGCAGTATTTT. The V call is TRBV7-9, the J call TRBJ2-3, with 12 bases identical to TRBD2. The length of the CDR3 is 17 residues. J was trimmed by 2 bases and V by 5 bases; bases with no gene match: 8. Germline V gene lookup returns CDR1 SEHNR and CDR2 FQNEAQ (reference sequence).

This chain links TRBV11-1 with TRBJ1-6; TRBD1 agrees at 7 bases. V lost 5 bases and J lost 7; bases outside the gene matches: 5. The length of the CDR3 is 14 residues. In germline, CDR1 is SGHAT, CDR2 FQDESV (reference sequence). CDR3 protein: CASSPGTDNSPLHF. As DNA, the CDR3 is TGTGCCAGCAGCCCCGGGACAGACAATTCACCCCTCCACTTT.

CDR3 sequence (DNA): TGTGCCAGCAGTAACAGCGGGAGCTCCTACAATGAGCAGTTCTTC. This sequence encodes CASSNSGSSYNEQFF. The rearrangement uses TRBV6-5 and TRBJ2-1; the match to TRBD2 covers 8 bases. CDR1 and CDR2 from the germline V gene are MNHEY and SVGAGI. Losses at the gene ends were 5 bases for V and 0 bases for J; bases not matched to a gene: 3. The CDR3 totals 15 residues.

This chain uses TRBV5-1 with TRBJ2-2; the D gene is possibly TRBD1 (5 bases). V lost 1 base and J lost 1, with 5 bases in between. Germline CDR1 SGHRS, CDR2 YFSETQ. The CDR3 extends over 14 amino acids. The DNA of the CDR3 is TGCGCCAGCAGCTTGCAGGGGAACACCGGGGAGCTGTTTTTT. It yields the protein CASSLQGNTGELFF.

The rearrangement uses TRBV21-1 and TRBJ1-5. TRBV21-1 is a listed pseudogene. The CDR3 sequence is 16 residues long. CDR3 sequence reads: CASSKGLGIGNQPQHF. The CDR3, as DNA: TGTGCCAGCAGCAAAGGTCTCGGGATTGGCAATCAGCCCCAGCATTTT.

CDR3 DNA sequence: TGTGCCAGCAGTGCGGGCGACAGGGGCGCACTAGCCAAAAACATTCAGTACTTC. Protein sequence: CASSAGDRGALAKNIQYF. The chain links TRBV28 to TRBJ2-4; 8 bases line up with TRBD1. The germline V gene has CDR1 MDHEN and CDR2 SYDVKM. V dropped 5 bases and J dropped 0; count of bases not matched to a gene: 12. The CDR3 sequence is 18 residues long.

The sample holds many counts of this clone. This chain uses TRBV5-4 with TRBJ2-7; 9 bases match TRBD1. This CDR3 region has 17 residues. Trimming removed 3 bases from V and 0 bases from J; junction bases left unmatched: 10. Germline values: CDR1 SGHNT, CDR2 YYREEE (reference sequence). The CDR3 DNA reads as TGTGCCAGCAGCTCCACTTTTGGACAGGGGAGCTCCTACGAGCAGTACTTC. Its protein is CASSSTFGQGSSYEQYF.

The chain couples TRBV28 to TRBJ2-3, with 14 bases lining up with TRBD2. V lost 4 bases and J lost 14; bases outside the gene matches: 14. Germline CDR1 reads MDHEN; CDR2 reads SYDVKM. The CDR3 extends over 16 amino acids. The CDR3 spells CASSSPSGGLAGDLYF. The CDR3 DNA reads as TGTGCCAGCAGTTCCCCCTCCGGGGGACTAGCGGGAGACTTGTATTTT.

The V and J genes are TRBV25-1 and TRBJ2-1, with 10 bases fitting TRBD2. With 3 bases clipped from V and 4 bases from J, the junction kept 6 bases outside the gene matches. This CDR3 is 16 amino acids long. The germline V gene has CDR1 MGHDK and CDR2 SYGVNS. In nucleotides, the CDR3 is TGTGCCAGCAGTGATTCCGGGACTAGCGCGTACAATGAGCAGTTCTTC. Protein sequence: CASSDSGTSAYNEQFF.